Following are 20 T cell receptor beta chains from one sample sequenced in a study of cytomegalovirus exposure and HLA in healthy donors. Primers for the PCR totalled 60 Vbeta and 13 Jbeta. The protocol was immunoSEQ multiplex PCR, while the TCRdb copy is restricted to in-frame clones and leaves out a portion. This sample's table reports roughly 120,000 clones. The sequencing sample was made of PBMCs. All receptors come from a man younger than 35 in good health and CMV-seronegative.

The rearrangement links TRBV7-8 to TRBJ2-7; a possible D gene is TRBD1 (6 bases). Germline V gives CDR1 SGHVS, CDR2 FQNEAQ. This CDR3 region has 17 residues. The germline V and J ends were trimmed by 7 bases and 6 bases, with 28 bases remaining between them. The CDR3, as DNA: TGTGCCAGCACCCCTTCCGTGCAGGGGAATTTCCCTGTCGAGCAGTACTTC. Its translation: CASTPSVQGNFPVEQYF.

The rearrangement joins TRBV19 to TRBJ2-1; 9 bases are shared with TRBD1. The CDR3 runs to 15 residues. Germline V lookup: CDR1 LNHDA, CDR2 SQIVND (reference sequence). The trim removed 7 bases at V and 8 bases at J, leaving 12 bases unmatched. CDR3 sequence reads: CASTYPGQGRHEQFF. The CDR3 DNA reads TGTGCCAGTACTTATCCGGGACAGGGAAGGCATGAGCAGTTCTTC.

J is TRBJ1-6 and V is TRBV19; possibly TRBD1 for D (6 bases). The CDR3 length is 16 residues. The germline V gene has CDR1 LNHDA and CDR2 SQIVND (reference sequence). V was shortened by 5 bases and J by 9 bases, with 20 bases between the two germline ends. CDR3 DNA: TGTGCCAGTAGTCTCCTCACGGGGGGGCATGGTTCACCCCTCCACTTT. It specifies CASSLLTGGHGSPLHF.

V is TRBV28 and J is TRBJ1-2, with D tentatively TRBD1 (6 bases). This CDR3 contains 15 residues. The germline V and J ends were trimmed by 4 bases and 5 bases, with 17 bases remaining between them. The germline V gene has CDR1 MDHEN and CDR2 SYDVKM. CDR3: CASSSPQGPTYGYTF. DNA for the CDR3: TGTGCCAGCAGTTCCCCCCAGGGGCCGACATATGGCTACACCTTC.

The CDR3 protein is CASSLAGGLGEQFF. CDR3 sequence (DNA): TGTGCCAGCAGTTTAGCGGGAGGGCTGGGTGAGCAGTTCTTC. V usage is TRBV28 and J usage is TRBJ2-1; 9 positions agree with TRBD2. The CDR3 loop spans 14 amino acids. Germline V CDR1 and CDR2: MDHEN, SYDVKM. V lost 2 bases, J lost 9 bases, and 5 bases stayed unmatched.

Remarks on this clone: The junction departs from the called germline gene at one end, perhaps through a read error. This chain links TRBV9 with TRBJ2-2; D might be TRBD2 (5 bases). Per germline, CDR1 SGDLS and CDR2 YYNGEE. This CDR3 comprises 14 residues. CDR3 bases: TGTGCCAGCAGCGTATCGGCTGCCACCGGGGAGCTGCTTTTT. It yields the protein CASSVSAATGELLF.

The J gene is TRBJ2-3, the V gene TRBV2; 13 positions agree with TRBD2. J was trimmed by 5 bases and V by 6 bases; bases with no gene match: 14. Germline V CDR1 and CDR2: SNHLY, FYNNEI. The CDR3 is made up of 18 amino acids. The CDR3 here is CASRDLLAGGGRRDTQYF. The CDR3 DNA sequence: TGTGCCAGCAGAGACCTACTAGCGGGGGGGGGTCGGAGAGATACGCAGTATTTT.

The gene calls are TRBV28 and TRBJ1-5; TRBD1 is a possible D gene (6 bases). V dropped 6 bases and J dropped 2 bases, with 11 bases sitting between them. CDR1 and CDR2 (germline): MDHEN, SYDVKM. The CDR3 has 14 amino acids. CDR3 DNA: TGTGCCAGCAGGCTAGCAGGGGGCAATCAGCCCCAGCATTTT. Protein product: CASRLAGGNQPQHF.

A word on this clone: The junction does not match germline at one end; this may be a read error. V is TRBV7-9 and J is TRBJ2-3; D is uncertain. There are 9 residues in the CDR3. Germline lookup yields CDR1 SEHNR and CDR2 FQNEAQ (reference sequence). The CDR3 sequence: CASSSSGGF. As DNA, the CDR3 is TGTGCCAGCAGCTCATCCGGTGGTTTT.

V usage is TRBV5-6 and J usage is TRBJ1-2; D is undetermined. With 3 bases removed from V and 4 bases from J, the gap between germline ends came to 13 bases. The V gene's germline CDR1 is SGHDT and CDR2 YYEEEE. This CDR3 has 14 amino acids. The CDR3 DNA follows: TGTGCCAGCAGCTCCCTGACACCGGCCTATGGCTACACCTTC. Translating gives CASSSLTPAYGYTF. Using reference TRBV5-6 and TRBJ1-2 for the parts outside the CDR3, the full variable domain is DAGVTQSPTHLIKTRGQQVTLRCSPKSGHDTVSWYQQALGQGPQFIFQYYEEEERQRGNFPDRFSGHQFPNYSSELNVNALLLGDSALYLCASSSLTPAYGYTFGSGTRLTVV.

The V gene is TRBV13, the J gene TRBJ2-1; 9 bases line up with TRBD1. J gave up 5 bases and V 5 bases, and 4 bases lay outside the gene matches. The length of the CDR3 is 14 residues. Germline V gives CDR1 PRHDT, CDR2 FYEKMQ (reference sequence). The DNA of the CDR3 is TGTGCCAGCAGCCCCTGGACAGGGGACAATGAGCAGTTCTTC. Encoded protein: CASSPWTGDNEQFF.

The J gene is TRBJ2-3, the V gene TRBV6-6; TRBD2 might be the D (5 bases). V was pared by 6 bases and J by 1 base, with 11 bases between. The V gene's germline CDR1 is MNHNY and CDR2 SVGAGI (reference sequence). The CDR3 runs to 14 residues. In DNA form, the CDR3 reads TGTGCCAGCAGCCACCTGAGGGGCACAGATACGCAGTATTTT. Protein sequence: CASSHLRGTDTQYF.

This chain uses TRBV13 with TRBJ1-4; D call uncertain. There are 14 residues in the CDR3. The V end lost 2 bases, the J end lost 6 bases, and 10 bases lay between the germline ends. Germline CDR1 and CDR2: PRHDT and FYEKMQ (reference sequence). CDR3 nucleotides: TGTGCCAGCAGCTTAAGGTCCACAGATGAAAAACTGTTTTTT. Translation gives CASSLRSTDEKLFF.

CDR3 nucleotide sequence: TGTGCCAGCAGCTTGAGTACCATGAACACTGAAGCTTTCTTT. Its translation is CASSLSTMNTEAFF. V gene TRBV7-6 combines with J gene TRBJ1-1, with D unclear. This CDR3 contains 14 residues. The germline CDR1 and CDR2 sequences are SGHVS and FNYEAQ. The ends were cut back, 3 bases at V and 0 bases at J, with 8 bases in the middle.

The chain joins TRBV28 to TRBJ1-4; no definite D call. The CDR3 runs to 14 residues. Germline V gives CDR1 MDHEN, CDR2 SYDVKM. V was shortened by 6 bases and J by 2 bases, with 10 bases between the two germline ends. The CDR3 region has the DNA TGTGCCAGCAGCATCCAGGCGACTAATGAAAAACTGTTTTTT. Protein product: CASSIQATNEKLFF.

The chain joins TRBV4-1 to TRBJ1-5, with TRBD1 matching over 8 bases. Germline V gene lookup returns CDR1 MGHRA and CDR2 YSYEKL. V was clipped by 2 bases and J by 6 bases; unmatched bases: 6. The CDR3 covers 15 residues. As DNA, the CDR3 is TGCGCCAGCAGCCAACCGGACAGGGAGGGTCAGCCCCAGCATTTT. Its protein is CASSQPDREGQPQHF.

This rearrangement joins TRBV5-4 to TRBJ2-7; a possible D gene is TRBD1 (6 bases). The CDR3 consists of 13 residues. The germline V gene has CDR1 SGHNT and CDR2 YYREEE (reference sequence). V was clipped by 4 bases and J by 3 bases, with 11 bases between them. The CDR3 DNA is TGTGCCAGCAGCCTTACAGGGAGCTACGAGCAGTACTTC. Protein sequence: CASSLTGSYEQYF.

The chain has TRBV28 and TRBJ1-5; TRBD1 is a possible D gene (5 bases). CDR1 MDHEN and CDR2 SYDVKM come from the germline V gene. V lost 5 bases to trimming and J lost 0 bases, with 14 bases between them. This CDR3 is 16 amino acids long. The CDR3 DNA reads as TGTGCCAGCAGTGCGGGGGGTCGAGATAGCAATCAGCCCCAGCATTTT. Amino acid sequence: CASSAGGRDSNQPQHF.

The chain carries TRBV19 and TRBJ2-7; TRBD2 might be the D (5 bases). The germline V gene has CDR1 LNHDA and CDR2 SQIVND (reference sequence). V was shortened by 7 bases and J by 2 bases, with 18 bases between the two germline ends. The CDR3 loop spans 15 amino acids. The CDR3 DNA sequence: TGTGCCAGTACCCTGCGCGCCGGGATACCCTACGAGCAGTACTTC. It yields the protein CASTLRAGIPYEQYF.

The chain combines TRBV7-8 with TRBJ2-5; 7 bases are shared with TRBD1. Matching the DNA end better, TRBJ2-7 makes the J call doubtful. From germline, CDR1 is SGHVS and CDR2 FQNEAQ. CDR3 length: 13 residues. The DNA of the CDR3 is TGTGCCAGCAGCGACGGGACAGCCGACGAGCAGTACTTC. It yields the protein CASSDGTADEQYF.